A selection of T cell receptor beta chains follows, all from one sample in a study of cytomegalovirus exposure and HLA in healthy donors. The assay was immunoSEQ multiplex PCR, and TCRdb's table has in-frame clones only and misses some. The data hold roughly 150,000 clones, with 85% to 90% observed a single time. Specimen: PBMCs. These receptors all come from a woman in her late teens or twenties in good health and CMV-seropositive. Both conserved end residues are part of each CDR3. Each record gives: J gene, clone size, CDR3 length, V gene, D gene, CDR3 protein, CDR3 DNA. A D gene is named only where the DNA matches it firmly. The size field is filled for only some rows; it gives once, few, many or a size class.

j_gene: TRBJ2-3
abundance: -
len: 14
v_gene: TRBV30
d_gene: TRBD1
CDR3aa: CAWRWGTGTDTQYF
CDR3nt: TGTGCCTGGAGATGGGGGACAGGCACAGATACGCAGTATTTT

j_gene: TRBJ2-7
abundance: few
len: 14
v_gene: TRBV6-1
d_gene: -
CDR3aa: CASRGIGRWNEQYF
CDR3nt: TGTGCCAGCAGAGGTATCGGGAGATGGAACGAGCAGTACTTC

j_gene: TRBJ1-2
abundance: -
len: 14
v_gene: TRBV28
d_gene: TRBD1
CDR3aa: CASRGTGEIIGYTF
CDR3nt: TGTGCCAGCAGGGGGACAGGCGAAATTATTGGCTACACCTTC

j_gene: TRBJ1-2
abundance: -
len: 14
v_gene: TRBV15
d_gene: -
CDR3aa: CATSRDMTGYGYTF
CDR3nt: TGTGCCACCAGCAGAGACATGACAGGCTATGGCTACACCTTC

j_gene: TRBJ2-7
abundance: -
len: 12
v_gene: TRBV5-1
d_gene: -
CDR3aa: CASSLRSYEQYF
CDR3nt: TGCGCCAGCAGCTTGCGCTCCTACGAGCAGTACTTC

j_gene: TRBJ2-7
abundance: -
len: 13
v_gene: TRBV10-3
d_gene: -
CDR3aa: CATRPQVSYEQYF
CDR3nt: TGTGCCACAAGGCCTCAGGTATCCTACGAGCAGTACTTC

j_gene: TRBJ2-1
abundance: -
len: 18
v_gene: TRBV5-1
d_gene: TRBD2
CDR3aa: CASSLRTSGDLSYNEQFF
CDR3nt: TGCGCCAGCAGCCTCAGGACTAGCGGGGATCTCTCCTACAATGAGCAGTTCTTC

j_gene: TRBJ2-3
abundance: -
len: 13
v_gene: TRBV29-1
d_gene: -
CDR3aa: CSDSTRSTDTQYF
CDR3nt: TGCAGCGACAGCACCCGTAGCACAGATACGCAGTATTTT

j_gene: TRBJ2-3
abundance: -
len: 15
v_gene: TRBV18
d_gene: TRBD1
CDR3aa: CASSPDRGVTDTQYF
CDR3nt: TGTGCCAGCTCACCCGACAGGGGTGTAACAGATACGCAGTATTTT

j_gene: TRBJ1-5
abundance: -
len: 15
v_gene: TRBV11-3
d_gene: -
CDR3aa: CASMEGPGSNQPQHF
CDR3nt: TGTGCCAGCATGGAGGGGCCAGGGAGCAATCAGCCCCAGCATTTT

j_gene: TRBJ2-1
abundance: -
len: 15
v_gene: TRBV5-1
d_gene: TRBD2
CDR3aa: CASSLVLAGVDEQFF
CDR3nt: TGCGCCAGCAGCTTGGTACTAGCGGGAGTCGATGAGCAGTTCTTC

j_gene: TRBJ2-1
abundance: -
len: 13
v_gene: TRBV19
d_gene: -
CDR3aa: CASSSGRYNEQFF
CDR3nt: TGTGCCAGTAGTAGTGGCCGCTACAATGAGCAGTTCTTC

j_gene: TRBJ2-5
abundance: -
len: 15
v_gene: TRBV14
d_gene: TRBD1
CDR3aa: CASSQWDRGQETQYF
CDR3nt: TGTGCCAGCAGCCAATGGGACAGGGGACAAGAGACCCAGTACTTC

j_gene: TRBJ2-7
abundance: -
len: 14
v_gene: TRBV2
d_gene: TRBD1
CDR3aa: CASKQRQGGYEQYF
CDR3nt: TGTGCCAGCAAACAAAGACAGGGGGGCTACGAGCAGTACTTC

j_gene: TRBJ1-4
abundance: -
len: 17
v_gene: TRBV25-1
d_gene: TRBD1
CDR3aa: CASSEYIRGTAVEKLFF
CDR3nt: TGTGCCAGCAGTGAATATATCAGGGGGACAGCTGTTGAAAAACTGTTTTTT

j_gene: TRBJ2-5
abundance: -
len: 15
v_gene: TRBV28
d_gene: TRBD2
CDR3aa: CASSSTSGSGETQYF
CDR3nt: TGTGCCAGCAGTTCAACTAGCGGGAGTGGCGAGACCCAGTACTTC

j_gene: TRBJ2-7
abundance: -
len: 13
v_gene: TRBV10-2
d_gene: TRBD2
CDR3aa: CASSSGGPYEQYF
CDR3nt: TGCGCCAGCTCTTCGGGGGGGCCCTACGAGCAGTACTTC

j_gene: TRBJ2-7
abundance: few
len: 14
v_gene: TRBV5-1
d_gene: TRBD1
CDR3aa: CASPRDSGFYEQYF
CDR3nt: TGCGCCAGCCCCCGGGACAGCGGCTTCTACGAGCAGTACTTC

j_gene: TRBJ2-3
abundance: once
len: 17
v_gene: TRBV12-5
d_gene: -
CDR3aa: CASGPPTADSGTDTQYF
CDR3nt: TGTGCTAGTGGTCCCCCCACGGCCGACTCAGGCACAGATACGCAGTATTTT

j_gene: TRBJ2-3
abundance: -
len: 14
v_gene: TRBV7-2
d_gene: -
CDR3aa: CASSLQRGGDTQYF
CDR3nt: TGTGCCAGCAGCTTACAGAGAGGGGGAGATACGCAGTATTTT

j_gene: TRBJ2-1
abundance: -
len: 16
v_gene: TRBV7-6
d_gene: TRBD2
CDR3aa: CASSLEEAGAYNEQFF
CDR3nt: TGTGCCAGCAGCTTAGAGGAAGCGGGAGCCTACAATGAGCAGTTCTTC

j_gene: TRBJ1-1
abundance: -
len: 14
v_gene: TRBV29-1
d_gene: -
CDR3aa: CSVENSGVRTEAFF
CDR3nt: TGCAGCGTTGAAAATAGCGGGGTTCGAACTGAAGCTTTCTTT

j_gene: TRBJ2-2
abundance: -
len: 16
v_gene: TRBV19
d_gene: TRBD1
CDR3aa: CASSIATGVNTGELFF
CDR3nt: TGTGCCAGTAGTATTGCTACAGGGGTGAACACCGGGGAGCTGTTTTTT

j_gene: TRBJ2-2
abundance: -
len: 15
v_gene: TRBV4-3
d_gene: TRBD1
CDR3aa: CASSPTGGSTGELFF
CDR3nt: TGCGCCAGCAGCCCCACAGGGGGCAGTACCGGGGAGCTGTTTTTT

j_gene: TRBJ2-1
abundance: -
len: 15
v_gene: TRBV12-5
d_gene: TRBD2
CDR3aa: CASGLYPGGKDEQFF
CDR3nt: TGTGCTAGTGGTTTGTACCCGGGAGGGAAGGATGAGCAGTTCTTC

j_gene: TRBJ2-3
abundance: -
len: 12
v_gene: TRBV7-2
d_gene: -
CDR3aa: CASSPYTDTQYF
CDR3nt: TGTGCCAGCAGCCCTTACACAGATACGCAGTATTTT

j_gene: TRBJ2-7
abundance: few
len: 14
v_gene: TRBV25-1
d_gene: -
CDR3aa: CASTPPASVDEQYF
CDR3nt: TGTGCCAGCACTCCCCCGGCTAGCGTGGACGAGCAGTACTTC

j_gene: TRBJ1-2
abundance: -
len: 11
v_gene: TRBV30
d_gene: -
CDR3aa: CAWSHGYGYTF
CDR3nt: TGTGCCTGGAGTCACGGGTATGGCTACACCTTC

j_gene: TRBJ2-1
abundance: -
len: 13
v_gene: TRBV5-4
d_gene: -
CDR3aa: CASSVDSYNEQFF
CDR3nt: TGTGCCAGCAGCGTGGACAGCTACAATGAGCAGTTCTTC

j_gene: TRBJ1-1
abundance: -
len: 17
v_gene: TRBV4-1
d_gene: -
CDR3aa: CASSQRILTEKYTEAFF
CDR3nt: TGCGCCAGCAGCCAGAGAATCTTGACAGAAAAGTACACTGAAGCTTTCTTT

j_gene: TRBJ2-7
abundance: -
len: 18
v_gene: TRBV5-1
d_gene: -
CDR3aa: CASSLFLSAGDLSYEQYF
CDR3nt: TGCGCCAGCAGCTTGTTCTTGAGCGCAGGGGACCTCTCCTACGAGCAGTACTTC

j_gene: TRBJ2-7
abundance: once
len: 15
v_gene: TRBV4-3
d_gene: TRBD1
CDR3aa: CASSQPGTGPYEQYF
CDR3nt: TGCGCCAGCAGCCAACCCGGGACAGGGCCCTACGAGCAGTACTTC

j_gene: TRBJ2-1
abundance: -
len: 15
v_gene: TRBV7-3
d_gene: TRBD2
CDR3aa: CASSLGLAGHNEQFF
CDR3nt: TGTGCCAGCAGCTTGGGACTAGCGGGTCACAATGAGCAGTTCTTC

j_gene: TRBJ1-1
abundance: -
len: 11
v_gene: TRBV30
d_gene: -
CDR3aa: CAWSPEREAFF
CDR3nt: TGTGCCTGGAGTCCTGAGAGAGAAGCTTTCTTT

j_gene: TRBJ2-3
abundance: -
len: 14
v_gene: TRBV5-1
d_gene: TRBD2
CDR3aa: CASSQTSGTDTQYF
CDR3nt: TGCGCCAGCAGCCAAACTAGCGGCACAGATACGCAGTATTTT

j_gene: TRBJ2-4
abundance: -
len: 12
v_gene: TRBV5-6
d_gene: TRBD1
CDR3aa: CASSLTGQGIYF
CDR3nt: TGTGCCAGCAGCTTGACCGGACAGGGTATTTACTTC

j_gene: TRBJ2-1
abundance: -
len: 15
v_gene: TRBV9
d_gene: TRBD2
CDR3aa: CATQAGTSGTDEQFF
CDR3nt: TGTGCCACCCAAGCCGGGACTAGCGGGACGGATGAGCAGTTCTTC

j_gene: TRBJ2-3
abundance: -
len: 13
v_gene: TRBV29-1
d_gene: -
CDR3aa: CSVSFPGVDTQYF
CDR3nt: TGCAGCGTTTCGTTCCCAGGGGTCGATACGCAGTATTTT